What follows are 9 T cell receptor beta chains derived from one specimen sequenced in a study of blood T cell repertoires in COVID-19. Sequencing used immunoSEQ multiplex PCR; TCRdb keeps in-frame clones, though not all of them. The data show 75,000 to 95,000 clones, around nine tenths seen once. The sequenced material came from peripheral blood. The receptor source for this set is a human donor in a cohort sampled during active COVID-19.

The rearrangement joins TRBV30 to TRBJ2-7; possibly TRBD1 for D (5 bases). The germline gives CDR1 GTSNPN, CDR2 SVGIG (reference sequence). The ends were cut back, 1 base at V and 4 bases at J, with 8 bases in the middle. The CDR3 spans 12 residues. This CDR3 reads CAWSAGLYEQYF. The CDR3 DNA is TGTGCCTGGAGTGCAGGGTTATACGAGCAGTACTTC.

The chain is built from TRBV11-2 and TRBJ2-5, with a weak D call TRBD2 (6 bases). With 0 bases removed from V and 1 base from J, the gap between germline ends came to 6 bases. CDR3 length: 14 residues. Germline V CDR1 and CDR2: SGHAT, FQNNGV. As DNA, the CDR3 is TGTGCCAGCAGCTTAGAGCGGGGCCAAGAGACCCAGTACTTC. Amino acid sequence: CASSLERGQETQYF. The full variable domain, rest sourced from reference TRBV11-2 and TRBJ2-5, is EAGVAQSPRYKIIEKRQSVAFWCNPISGHATLYWYQQILGQGPKLLIQFQNNGVVDDSQLPKDRFSAERLKGVDSTLKIQPAKLEDSAVYLCASSLERGQETQYFGPGTRLLVL.

This clone was seen a few times. J is TRBJ2-7 and V is TRBV7-9, with 7 positions matching TRBD1. This CDR3 has 14 amino acids. Germline V gene lookup returns CDR1 SEHNR and CDR2 FQNEAQ (reference sequence). V shed 3 bases, J shed 2 bases, and the junction held 4 bases outside the gene matches. The CDR3 region is CASSLVDRAYEQYF. The CDR3 nucleotides are TGTGCCAGCAGCTTGGTCGACAGGGCCTACGAGCAGTACTTC. The full variable domain, completed using reference TRBV7-9 and TRBJ2-7, is DTGVSQNPRHKITKRGQNVTFRCDPISEHNRLYWYRQTLGQGPEFLTYFQNEAQLEKSRLLSDRFSAERPKGSFSTLEIQRTEQGDSAMYLCASSLVDRAYEQYFGPGTRLTVT.

The CDR3 coding sequence is TGTGCCAGCAGCGCCTACGGGACTCCTGGGGGTGAGCAGTTCTTC. Its translation is CASSAYGTPGGEQFF. The gene calls are TRBV9 and TRBJ2-1; maybe TRBD2 (6 bases). In germline, CDR1 is SGDLS, CDR2 YYNGEE. V dropped 3 bases and J dropped 9 bases, with 19 bases sitting between them. The CDR3 runs 15 residues.

J is TRBJ2-7 and V is TRBV19, with 8 bases lining up with TRBD2. CDR1 is LNHDA and CDR2 is SQIVND in the germline V gene (reference sequence). The V gene end was trimmed by 8 bases and the J gene end by 2 bases; junction bases not matched to a gene: 17. CDR3 length: 17 amino acids. CDR3 nucleotide sequence: TGTGCCAGTTCTCAGGTGTCGAGCGGGAGCTTCCCCTACGAGCAGTACTTC. Translated, it gives CASSQVSSGSFPYEQYF.

This sequence joins TRBV15 and TRBJ2-2; the match to TRBD2 covers 7 bases. This CDR3 has 16 amino acids. Germline loops: CDR1 LNHNV, CDR2 YYDKDF (reference sequence). Unmatched junction bases numbered 7, after V lost 0 bases and J lost 6 bases. Written as DNA, the CDR3 is TGTGCCACCAGCAGAGATAGGCGGGAGATCCCCGGGGAGCTGTTTTTT. This sequence encodes CATSRDRREIPGELFF.

The chain links TRBV19 to TRBJ1-2; TRBD1 agrees at 8 bases. Trimming at V came to 3 bases and at J to 4 bases, leaving 10 bases not matched to a gene. The CDR3 has 16 amino acids. The V gene's germline CDR1 is LNHDA and CDR2 SQIVND (reference sequence). Written as DNA, the CDR3 is TGTGCCAGTAGTATGACAGGGGCGTCGGGCATCTATGGCTACACCTTC. Its protein product is CASSMTGASGIYGYTF.

V and J are TRBV2 and TRBJ1-1; TRBD1 is a possible D gene (6 bases). The CDR3 is 12 residues long. Trimming removed 1 base from V and 11 bases from J, with 11 bases in between. From germline, CDR1 is SNHLY and CDR2 FYNNEI. The CDR3 nucleotides read TGTGCCAGCAGTGAAGTGGGGGGGCGGGCTTTCTTT. Its protein is CASSEVGGRAFF.

This chain uses TRBV4-1 with TRBJ2-2; tentative D call: TRBD2 (7 bases). The CDR3 has 13 residues. Germline CDR1 and CDR2: MGHRA and YSYEKL. Trimming took 8 bases from V and 4 from J, leaving 11 bases between them. The CDR3: CASAAGATGELFF. The CDR3 nucleotides are TGCGCCAGCGCGGCGGGGGCCACCGGGGAGCTGTTTTTT.